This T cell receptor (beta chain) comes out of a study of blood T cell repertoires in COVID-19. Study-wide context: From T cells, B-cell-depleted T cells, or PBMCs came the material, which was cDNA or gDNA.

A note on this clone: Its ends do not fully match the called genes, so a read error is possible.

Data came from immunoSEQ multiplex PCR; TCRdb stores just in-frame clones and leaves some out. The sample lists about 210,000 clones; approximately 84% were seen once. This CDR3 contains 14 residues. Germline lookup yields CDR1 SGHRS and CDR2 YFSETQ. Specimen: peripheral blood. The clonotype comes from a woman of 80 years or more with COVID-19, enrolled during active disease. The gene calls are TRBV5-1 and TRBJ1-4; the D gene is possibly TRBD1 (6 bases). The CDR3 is CASRLAGVGEKLFF. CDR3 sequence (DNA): TGCGCCAGCAGGTTGGCAGGGGTGGGTGAAAAACTGTTTTTT.